This T cell receptor (beta chain) was recorded in a study of cytomegalovirus exposure and HLA in healthy donors. Study information: Researchers found that roughly 81% of almost 400 genotyped donors fell within the Caucasian-associated ancestry cluster.

V shed 1 base, J shed 3 bases, and the junction held 12 bases outside the gene matches. Germline V gives CDR1 SEHNR, CDR2 FQNEAQ (reference sequence). This CDR3 is built from 19 residues. A remark on this clone: Its antigen is unidentified.

The PCR employed 60 Vbeta primers together with 13 Jbeta primers. Per the original methods: Roughly 73 million unique TCR beta chains, roughly 11 million of them shared, were counted by a later analysis. Only in-frame clones appear in the TCRdb table, and some are missing; sequencing was by immunoSEQ multiplex PCR. V, J and clone size reflect that table, while D and trimming were determined from the DNA. Here the sample spans some 170,000 clones, over 65% being singletons. Overall study results and limits: A prior analysis recorded that most TCR beta V segments were productive about 87% or about 30% of the time. Both high specificity and high sensitivity reportedly marked the classifier's diagnosis of cytomegalovirus status.

This sequence was found in a man between 18 and 35 years old in good health and CMV-seropositive. The sample taken for sequencing was PBMCs. The rearrangement joins TRBV7-9 to TRBJ1-4, with 9 nucleotides matching TRBD1. The CDR3 spells CASSLGWGQGTLANEKLFF. As DNA, the CDR3 is TGTGCCAGCAGCTTAGGATGGGGACAGGGCACCCTGGCTAATGAAAAACTGTTTTTT.